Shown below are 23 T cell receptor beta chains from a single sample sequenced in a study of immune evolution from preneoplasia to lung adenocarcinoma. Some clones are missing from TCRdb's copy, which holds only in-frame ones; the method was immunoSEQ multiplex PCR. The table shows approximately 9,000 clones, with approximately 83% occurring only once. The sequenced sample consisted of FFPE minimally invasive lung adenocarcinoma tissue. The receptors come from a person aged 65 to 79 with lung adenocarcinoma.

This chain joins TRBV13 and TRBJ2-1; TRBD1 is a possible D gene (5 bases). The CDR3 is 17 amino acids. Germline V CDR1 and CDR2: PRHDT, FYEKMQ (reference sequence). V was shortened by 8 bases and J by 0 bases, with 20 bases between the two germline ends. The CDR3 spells CASGKGSMASSYNEQFF. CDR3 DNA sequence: TGTGCCAGCGGAAAGGGGTCCATGGCCAGCTCCTACAATGAGCAGTTCTTC. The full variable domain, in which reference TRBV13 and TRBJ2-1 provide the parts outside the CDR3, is AAGVIQSPRHLIKEKRETATLKCYPIPRHDTVYWYQQGPGQDPQFLISFYEKMQSDKGSIPDRFSAQQFSDYHSELNMSSLELGDSALYFCASGKGSMASSYNEQFFGPGTRLTVL.

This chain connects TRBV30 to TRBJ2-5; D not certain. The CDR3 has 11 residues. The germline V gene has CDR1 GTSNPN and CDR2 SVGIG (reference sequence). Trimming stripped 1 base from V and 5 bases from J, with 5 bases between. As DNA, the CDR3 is TGTGCCTGGAGTGCGGAGGAGACCCAGTACTTC. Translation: CAWSAEETQYF.

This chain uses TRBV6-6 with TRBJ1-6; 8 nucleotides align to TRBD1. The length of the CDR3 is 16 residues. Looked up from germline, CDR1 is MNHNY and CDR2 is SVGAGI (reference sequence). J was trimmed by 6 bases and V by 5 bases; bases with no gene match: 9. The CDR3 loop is CASSKQGVVANSPLHF. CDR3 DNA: TGTGCCAGCAGTAAACAGGGGGTTGTGGCTAATTCACCCCTCCACTTT.

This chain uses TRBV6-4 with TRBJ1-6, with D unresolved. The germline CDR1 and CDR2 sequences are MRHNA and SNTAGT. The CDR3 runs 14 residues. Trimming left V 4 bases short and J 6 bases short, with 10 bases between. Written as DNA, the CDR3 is TGTGCCAGCAGTGGGACTTTGGGTAATTCACCCCTCCACTTT. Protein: CASSGTLGNSPLHF.

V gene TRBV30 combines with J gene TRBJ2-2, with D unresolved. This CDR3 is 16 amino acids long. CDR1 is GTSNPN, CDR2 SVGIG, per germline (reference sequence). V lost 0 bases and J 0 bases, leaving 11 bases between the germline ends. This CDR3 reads CAWSVRPQPNTGELFF. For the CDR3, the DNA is TGTGCCTGGAGTGTACGGCCCCAACCGAACACCGGGGAGCTGTTTTTT. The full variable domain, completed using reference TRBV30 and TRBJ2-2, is SQTIHQWPATLVQPVGSPLSLECTVEGTSNPNLYWYRQAAGRGLQLLFYSVGIGQISSEVPQNLSASRPQDRQFILSSKKLLLSDSGFYLCAWSVRPQPNTGELFFGEGSRLTVL.

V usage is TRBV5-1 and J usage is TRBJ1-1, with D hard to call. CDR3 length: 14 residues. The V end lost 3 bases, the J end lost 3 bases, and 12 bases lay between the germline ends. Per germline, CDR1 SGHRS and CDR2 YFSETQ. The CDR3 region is CASSSNRVDTEAFF. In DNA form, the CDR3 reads TGCGCCAGCAGCTCGAATCGCGTGGACACTGAAGCTTTCTTT.

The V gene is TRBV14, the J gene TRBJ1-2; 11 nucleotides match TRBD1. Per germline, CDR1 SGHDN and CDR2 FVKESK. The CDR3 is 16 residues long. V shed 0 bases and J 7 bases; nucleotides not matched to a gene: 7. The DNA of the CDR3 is TGTGCCAGCAGCCAAGACGCTTGGACAGGGGGCTTTGGCTACACCTTC. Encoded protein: CASSQDAWTGGFGYTF.

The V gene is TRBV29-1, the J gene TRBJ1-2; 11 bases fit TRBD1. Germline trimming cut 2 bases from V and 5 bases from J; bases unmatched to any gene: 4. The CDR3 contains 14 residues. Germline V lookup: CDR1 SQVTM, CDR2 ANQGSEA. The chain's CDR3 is CSVESGTGGYGYTF. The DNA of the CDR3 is TGCAGCGTTGAAAGCGGGACAGGGGGATATGGCTACACCTTC.

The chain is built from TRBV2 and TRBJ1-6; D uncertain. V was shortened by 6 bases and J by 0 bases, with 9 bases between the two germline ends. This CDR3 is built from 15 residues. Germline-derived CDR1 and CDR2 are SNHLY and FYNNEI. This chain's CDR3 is CASRRTDSYNSPLHF. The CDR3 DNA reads TGTGCCAGCAGACGGACCGACTCCTATAATTCACCCCTCCACTTT.

CDR3 bases: TGTGCCAGCAGTTTGGCTGGGGGCGGAGGAAACACTGAAGCTTTCTTT. This translates into CASSLAGGGGNTEAFF. This chain connects TRBV28 to TRBJ1-1, with D maybe TRBD1 (6 bases). V lost 3 bases and J 2 bases, leaving 16 bases between the germline ends. The CDR3 contains 16 residues. The germline V gene encodes CDR1 MDHEN and CDR2 SYDVKM.

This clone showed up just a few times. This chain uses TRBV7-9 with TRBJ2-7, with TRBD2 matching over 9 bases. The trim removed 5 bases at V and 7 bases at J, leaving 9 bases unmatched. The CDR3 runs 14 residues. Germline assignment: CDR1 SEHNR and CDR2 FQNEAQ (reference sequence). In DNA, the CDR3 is TGTGCCAGCAGCCCACCGGGACTAGCTCATGAGCAGTACTTC. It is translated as CASSPPGLAHEQYF.

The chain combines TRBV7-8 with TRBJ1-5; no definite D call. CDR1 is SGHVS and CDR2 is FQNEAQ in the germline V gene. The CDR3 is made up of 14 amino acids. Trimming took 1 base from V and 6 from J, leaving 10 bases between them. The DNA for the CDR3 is TGTGCCAGCAGCTTAGAGGTCGGGGTTCAGCCCCAGCATTTT. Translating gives CASSLEVGVQPQHF.

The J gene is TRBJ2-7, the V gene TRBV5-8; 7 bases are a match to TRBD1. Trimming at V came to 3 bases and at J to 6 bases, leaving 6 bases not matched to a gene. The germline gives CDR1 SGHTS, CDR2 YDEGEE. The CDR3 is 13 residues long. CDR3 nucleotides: TGTGCCAGCAGCTACTTCTGGACAGGCGAGCAGTACTTC. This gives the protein CASSYFWTGEQYF.

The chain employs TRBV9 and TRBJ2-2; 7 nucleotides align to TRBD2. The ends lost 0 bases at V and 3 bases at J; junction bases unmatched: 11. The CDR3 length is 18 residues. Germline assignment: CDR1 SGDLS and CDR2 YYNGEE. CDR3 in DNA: TGTGCCAGCAGCGTAGCTACCGGGGGGATCGGGTACACCGGGGAGCTGTTTTTT. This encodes CASSVATGGIGYTGELFF.

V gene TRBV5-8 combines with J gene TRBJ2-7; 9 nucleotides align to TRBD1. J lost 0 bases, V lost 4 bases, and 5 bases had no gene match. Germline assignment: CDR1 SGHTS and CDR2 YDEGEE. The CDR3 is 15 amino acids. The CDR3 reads CASSRQGDPSYEQYF. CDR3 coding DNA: TGTGCCAGCAGCAGACAGGGGGATCCCTCCTACGAGCAGTACTTC.

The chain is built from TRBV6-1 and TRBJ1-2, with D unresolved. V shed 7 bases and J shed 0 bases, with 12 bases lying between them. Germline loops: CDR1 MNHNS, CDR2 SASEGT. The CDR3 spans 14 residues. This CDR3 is CASNSPTANYGYTF. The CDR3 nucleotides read TGTGCCAGCAACTCCCCAACAGCTAACTATGGCTACACCTTC.

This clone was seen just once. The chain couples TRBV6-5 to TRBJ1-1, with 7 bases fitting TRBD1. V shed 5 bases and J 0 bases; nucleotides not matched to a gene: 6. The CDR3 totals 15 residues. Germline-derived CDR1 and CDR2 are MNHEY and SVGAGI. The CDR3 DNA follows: TGTGCCAGCAGTATAGCGGGACAGATGAACACTGAAGCTTTCTTT. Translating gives CASSIAGQMNTEAFF.

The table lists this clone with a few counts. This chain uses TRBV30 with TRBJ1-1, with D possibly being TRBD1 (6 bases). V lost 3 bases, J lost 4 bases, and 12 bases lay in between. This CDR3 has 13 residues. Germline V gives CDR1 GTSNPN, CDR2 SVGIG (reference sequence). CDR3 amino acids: CAWSAGERTEAFF. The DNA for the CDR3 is TGTGCCTGGAGCGCAGGGGAACGCACTGAAGCTTTCTTT.

The CDR3 loop reads CASSSDRNTEAFF. Written as DNA, the CDR3 is TGTGCCAGCAGCTCGGACAGGAACACTGAAGCTTTCTTT. The rearrangement joins TRBV7-8 to TRBJ1-1; D might be TRBD1 (6 bases). The CDR3 runs to 13 residues. Germline V gene data show CDR1 as SGHVS and CDR2 as FQNEAQ. V lost 4 bases and J lost 1, with 7 bases in between.

The CDR3 DNA reads as TGTGCCAGCAGCGTATACCCCGGGGCTGAGCAGTTCTTC. As protein: CASSVYPGAEQFF. This chain connects TRBV9 to TRBJ2-1, with D perhaps assigned TRBD1 or TRBD2 (5 bases each). Trimming cost V 1 base and J 9 bases, with 11 bases left between them. The germline CDR1 and CDR2 sequences are SGDLS and YYNGEE. CDR3 length: 13 amino acids. The complete variable domain, with remaining parts taken from reference TRBV9 and TRBJ2-1, reads DSGVTQTPKHLITATGQRVTLRCSPRSGDLSVYWYQQSLDQGLQFLIQYYNGEERAKGNILERFSAQQFPDLHSELNLSSLELGDSALYFCASSVYPGAEQFFGPGTRLTVL.

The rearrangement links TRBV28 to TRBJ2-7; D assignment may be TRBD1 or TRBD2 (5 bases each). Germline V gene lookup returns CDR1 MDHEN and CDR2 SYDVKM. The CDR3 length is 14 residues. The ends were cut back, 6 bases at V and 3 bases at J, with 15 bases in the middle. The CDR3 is CASSTGLRGYEQYF. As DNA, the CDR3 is TGTGCCAGCAGCACCGGACTGAGGGGCTACGAGCAGTACTTC.

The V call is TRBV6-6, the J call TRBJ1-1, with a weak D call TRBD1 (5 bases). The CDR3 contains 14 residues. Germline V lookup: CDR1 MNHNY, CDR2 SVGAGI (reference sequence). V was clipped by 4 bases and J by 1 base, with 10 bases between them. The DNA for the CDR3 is TGTGCCAGCAGTTCTTTCGGACAGAACACTGAAGCTTTCTTT. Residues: CASSSFGQNTEAFF.

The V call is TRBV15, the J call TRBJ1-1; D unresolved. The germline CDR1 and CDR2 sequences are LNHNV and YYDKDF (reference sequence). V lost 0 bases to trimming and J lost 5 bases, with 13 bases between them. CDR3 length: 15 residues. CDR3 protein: CATSRDPRVGTEAFF. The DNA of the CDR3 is TGTGCCACCAGCAGAGATCCGAGGGTGGGGACTGAAGCTTTCTTT.